This TCR beta chain was identified during a study of blood T cells in healthy people across ages. The germline V and J ends were trimmed by 5 bases and 0 bases, with 13 bases remaining between them. CDR1 is SEHNR, CDR2 FQNEAQ, per germline (reference sequence). This CDR3 spans 15 amino acids. A second PCR, run for 7 to 11 cycles, used a sample-barcoded 5' primer plus a J-beta primer mix. TCRdb re-called the 5' RACE reads through MiXCR, storing one row per CDR3 protein. The data contain 1.4 million to 1.5 million distinct CDR3 sequences, about 43% of them singletons. The sequenced sample was blood. This rearrangement joins TRBV7-9 to TRBJ1-1; no clear D. This clonotype was obtained from a woman between 18 and 30 years old in good health. The CDR3 spells CASSRSGELNTEAFF. The CDR3 coding sequence is TGTGCCAGCAGCCGTAGTGGGGAATTGAACACTGAAGCTTTCTTT.